Shown below are 24 T cell receptor beta chains from a single sample sequenced in a study of Graves' ophthalmopathy and Graves' hyperthyroidism. RNA transcripts served as template for amplifying TCR beta CDR3 sequences. Investigators did first-round RT-PCR with HTBI primers, then second-round multiplex PCR. TCRdb analysed the multiplex PCR reads with MiXCR anew, one entry per CDR3 protein. The data hold a few hundred thousand distinct CDR3 sequences, with roughly 15% observed a single time. The material sequenced was peripheral blood. All receptors derive from an adult woman with stable Graves' hyperthyroidism.

This clonotype has ten or more counts. The chain couples TRBV12-3 or TRBV12-4 to TRBJ2-7, with D possibly matching TRBD2 (5 bases). The CDR3 has 16 amino acids. V was cut by 6 bases and J by 3 bases, with 21 bases left in between. CDR3 DNA sequence: TGTGCCAGCAGCCCAAGTAGGAGGACGGACCTCTACGAGCAGTACTTC. Protein sequence: CASSPSRRTDLYEQYF.

The genes are TRBV28 and TRBJ2-3; 7 positions match TRBD1. Trimming took 7 bases from V and 1 from J; bases not matched to a gene: 11. This CDR3 is 16 amino acids long. Germline V gene data show CDR1 as MDHEN and CDR2 as SYDVKM. CDR3 nucleotides: TGTGCCAGCATTCCCTTGGGGCAGGGGGGCACAGATACGCAGTATTTT. Its translation: CASIPLGQGGTDTQYF.

In this sample, this clonotype turned up many times. The chain recombines TRBV20-1 with TRBJ2-3; TRBD2 agrees at 7 bases. Germline-derived CDR1 and CDR2 are DFQATT and SNEGSKA (reference sequence). J gave up 0 bases and V 0 bases, and 3 bases lay outside the gene matches. CDR3 length equals 15 residues. In nucleotides, the CDR3 is TGCAGTGCTAGAGACGCGGGAGACAGCACAGATACGCAGTATTTT. It specifies CSARDAGDSTDTQYF.

This clonotype came up many times. In DNA, the CDR3 is TGCGCCAGCAGCTTGGGGGGCACCGGGGCCCCTAAGTTGCAGCATTTT. Translated, it gives CASSLGGTGAPKLQHF. The V and J genes are TRBV5-1 and TRBJ1-5; perhaps TRBD1 as D (5 bases). The CDR3 sequence is 16 residues long. CDR1 and CDR2 from the germline V gene are SGHRS and YFSETQ. V lost 0 bases to trimming and J lost 13 bases, with 23 bases between them.

There are a few counts of this clonotype. The gene calls are TRBV9 and TRBJ2-7; 9 bases align to TRBD1. The CDR3 runs 15 residues. Germline trimming cut 0 bases from V and 2 bases from J; bases unmatched to any gene: 3. Germline CDR1 reads SGDLS; CDR2 reads YYNGEE. CDR3 DNA: TGTGCCAGCAGCGTAGGGGACAGGGCCACCTACGAGCAGTACTTC. Encoded protein: CASSVGDRATYEQYF.

V and J are TRBV19 and TRBJ2-2; the D gene is possibly TRBD2 (5 bases). CDR3 length: 15 amino acids. V shed 4 bases and J shed 7 bases, with 16 bases lying between them. Germline V gene sequence: CDR1 LNHDA, CDR2 SQIVND (reference sequence). The CDR3 loop is CASSRSRVGGGELFF. The CDR3, as DNA: TGTGCCAGTAGTAGATCTAGAGTCGGAGGCGGGGAGCTGTTTTTT.

There are a few counts of this clonotype. The V and J genes are TRBV12-3 or TRBV12-4 and TRBJ1-5, with 7 bases lining up with TRBD1. V was pared by 3 bases and J by 1 base, with 6 bases of the junction left unmatched. The CDR3 loop spans 16 amino acids. In DNA form, the CDR3 reads TGTGCCAGCAGTTTTATGGCAGGGGGGAGCAATCAGCCCCAGCATTTT. Its protein product is CASSFMAGGSNQPQHF.

In regard to this clonotype: One junction end does not reproduce the germline sequence, and a read error may be involved. V and J are TRBV2 and TRBJ2-4; TRBD1 is a possible D gene (5 bases). This CDR3 comprises 14 residues. Germline CDR1 reads SNHLY; CDR2 reads FYNNEI. CDR3 in amino acids: CASSEMGPGGIKYF. The CDR3 DNA follows: TGTGCCAGCAGTGAAATGGGGCCGGGCGGCATTAAGTACTTC.

This clonotype showed up many times. J is TRBJ1-2 and V is TRBV20-1, with D possibly being TRBD1 (5 bases). CDR3 length equals 16 residues. The germline V gene encodes CDR1 DFQATT and CDR2 SNEGSKA (reference sequence). V dropped 1 base and J dropped 0 bases, with 15 bases sitting between them. CDR3 bases: TGCAGTGCTAGAGGCAGGGCGACACCTCCTAACTATGGCTACACCTTC. It yields the protein CSARGRATPPNYGYTF.

The chain carries TRBV2 and TRBJ1-6; 10 bases are a match to TRBD1. This CDR3 spans 16 amino acids. Unmatched junction bases numbered 8, after V lost 6 bases and J lost 6 bases. Germline V CDR1 and CDR2: SNHLY, FYNNEI. The CDR3 here is CASRGTGVGRNSPLHF. DNA for the CDR3: TGTGCCAGCAGAGGGACAGGGGTCGGGCGTAATTCACCCCTCCACTTT.

This clonotype was seen many times. This rearrangement joins TRBV2 to TRBJ1-2; tentatively, D is TRBD1 (5 bases). Germline V gene lookup returns CDR1 SNHLY and CDR2 FYNNEI. V lost 8 bases and J lost 2, with 9 bases in between. This CDR3 is built from 12 residues. The CDR3, as DNA: TGTGCCAGCGGGACGGGGAACTATGGCTACACCTTC. Translated: CASGTGNYGYTF.

This rearrangement joins TRBV30 to TRBJ1-6; 7 positions agree with TRBD1. V was clipped by 2 bases and J by 5 bases; unmatched bases: 6. The germline V gene has CDR1 GTSNPN and CDR2 SVGIG (reference sequence). This CDR3 has 15 amino acids. CDR3 protein: CAWSPLDRNNSPLHF. The CDR3 region has the DNA TGTGCCTGGAGTCCCTTGGACAGGAATAATTCACCCCTCCACTTT.

This clonotype has a count of ten or more. The J gene is TRBJ1-1, the V gene TRBV19; possible D gene TRBD1, 5 bases. There are 14 residues in the CDR3. Trimming took 3 bases from V and 2 from J, leaving 10 bases between them. From germline, CDR1 is LNHDA and CDR2 SQIVND (reference sequence). CDR3 amino acids: CASSIITGNTEAFF. The DNA of the CDR3 is TGTGCCAGTAGTATTATTACAGGAAACACTGAAGCTTTCTTT.

With respect to this clonotype: A much larger clone sits a single nucleotide away, making a read error possible. Here the CDR3 reads CASSQRELAYEQHF. The CDR3 DNA reads TGTGCCAGCAGCCAACGGGAGTTAGCCTACGAGCAGCACTTC. The chain employs TRBV6-1 and TRBJ2-7; TRBD2 is a possible D gene (6 bases). The germline V gene encodes CDR1 MNHNS and CDR2 SASEGT. This CDR3 is built from 14 residues.

This sequence joins TRBV6-1 and TRBJ1-2; 11 nucleotides line up with TRBD1. The CDR3 has 15 residues. Germline V CDR1 and CDR2: MNHNS, SASEGT. Trimming at V came to 6 bases and at J to 6 bases, leaving 9 bases not matched to a gene. The DNA for the CDR3 is TGTGCCAGCAGCCTAGGGACAGGGGGTAGGAATGGCTACACCTTC. Residues: CASSLGTGGRNGYTF.

The chain carries TRBV6-2 or TRBV6-3 and TRBJ1-1; TRBD1 aligns across 8 bases. Germline CDR1 reads MNHEY; CDR2 reads SVGEGT. After removal of 7 bases from V and 4 bases from J, the junction contained 8 bases not matched to a gene. This CDR3 spans 14 amino acids. The CDR3 spells CASTFDRGVTEAFF. The CDR3 DNA reads as TGTGCCAGCACCTTCGACAGGGGCGTCACTGAAGCTTTCTTT.

Ten or more counts support this clonotype. J is TRBJ1-1 and V is TRBV6-5; 7 bases are shared with TRBD1. Germline V lookup: CDR1 MNHEY, CDR2 SVGAGI. The CDR3 length is 16 residues. The V gene end was trimmed by 0 bases and the J gene end by 5 bases; junction bases not matched to a gene: 9. Here the CDR3 reads CASSYSGGTIGTEAFF. Here the CDR3 DNA reads TGTGCCAGCAGTTACTCAGGGGGCACCATAGGGACTGAAGCTTTCTTT.

This clonotype was observed many times. This chain links TRBV2 with TRBJ1-2; tentative D call: TRBD1 (5 bases). The V end lost 6 bases, the J end lost 4 bases, and 12 bases lay between the germline ends. Per germline, CDR1 SNHLY and CDR2 FYNNEI. The CDR3 extends over 13 amino acids. In DNA form, the CDR3 reads TGTGCCAGCAGGGGCGGGGACCTCTATGGCTACACCTTC. Translation: CASRGGDLYGYTF.

Ten or more counts support this clonotype. The chain couples TRBV5-1 to TRBJ2-7; D not resolved. There are 14 residues in the CDR3. The germline gives CDR1 SGHRS, CDR2 YFSETQ. Trimming stripped 0 bases from V and 3 bases from J, with 10 bases between. The CDR3 reads CASSLDQVGYEQYF. The CDR3 region has the DNA TGCGCCAGCAGCTTGGATCAAGTCGGCTACGAGCAGTACTTC.

This clonotype was detected many times. The rearrangement uses TRBV30 and TRBJ1-3; no clear D. The CDR3 length is 15 residues. CDR1 GTSNPN and CDR2 SVGIG come from the germline V gene (reference sequence). V gave up 3 bases and J gave up 0 bases, with 12 bases separating them. The CDR3 DNA reads TGTGCCTGGAGCCGGACGGCGAACTCTGGAAACACCATATATTTT. Its protein is CAWSRTANSGNTIYF.

The sample holds many counts of this clonotype. This chain connects TRBV7-2 to TRBJ2-5; 9 positions match TRBD1. CDR1 is SGHTA and CDR2 is FQGNSA in the germline V gene. The J segment lost 5 bases and the V segment lost 5 bases, leaving 9 bases of the junction unmatched. The CDR3 loop spans 15 amino acids. CDR3 nucleotide sequence: TGTGCCAGCAGCATCACCTACAGGGGGCGGGAGACCCAGTACTTC. It yields the protein CASSITYRGRETQYF. The full variable domain, with the rest looked up from reference TRBV7-2 and TRBJ2-5, is GAGVSQSPSNKVTEKGKDVELRCDPISGHTALYWYRQSLGQGLEFLIYFQGNSAPDKSGLPSDRFSAERTGGSVSTLTIQRTQQEDSAVYLCASSITYRGRETQYFGPGTRLLVL.

This clonotype was detected only a few times. V is TRBV12-3 or TRBV12-4 and J is TRBJ2-2, with D hard to call. Between the trimmed V and J ends, which lost 4 bases and 1 base, there was a span of 7 bases. This CDR3 region has 14 residues. The CDR3 loop reads CASSWLLNTGELFF. For the CDR3, the DNA is TGTGCCAGCAGTTGGTTGCTGAACACCGGGGAGCTGTTTTTT.

Many counts were recorded for this clonotype. Relative to the germline gene, one junction end is altered; a read error may explain this. This chain joins TRBV20-1 and TRBJ1-1; TRBD1 aligns across 7 bases. Germline CDR1 reads DFQATT; CDR2 reads SNEGSKA (reference sequence). There are 13 residues in the CDR3. DNA of the CDR3: TGCAGTGCAACCGGGACAGCGAACACTGAAGCCTTCTTT. Its protein product is CSATGTANTEAFF.

This clonotype was counted ten times or more. V usage is TRBV12-3 or TRBV12-4 and J usage is TRBJ1-1, with 7 bases identical to TRBD1. This CDR3 comprises 14 residues. V lost 3 bases to trimming and J lost 5 bases; unmatched junction nucleotides: 6. In DNA form, the CDR3 reads TGTGCCAGCAGTTTGACCAGGGGGGAGACTGAAGCTTTCTTT. Encoded protein: CASSLTRGETEAFF.